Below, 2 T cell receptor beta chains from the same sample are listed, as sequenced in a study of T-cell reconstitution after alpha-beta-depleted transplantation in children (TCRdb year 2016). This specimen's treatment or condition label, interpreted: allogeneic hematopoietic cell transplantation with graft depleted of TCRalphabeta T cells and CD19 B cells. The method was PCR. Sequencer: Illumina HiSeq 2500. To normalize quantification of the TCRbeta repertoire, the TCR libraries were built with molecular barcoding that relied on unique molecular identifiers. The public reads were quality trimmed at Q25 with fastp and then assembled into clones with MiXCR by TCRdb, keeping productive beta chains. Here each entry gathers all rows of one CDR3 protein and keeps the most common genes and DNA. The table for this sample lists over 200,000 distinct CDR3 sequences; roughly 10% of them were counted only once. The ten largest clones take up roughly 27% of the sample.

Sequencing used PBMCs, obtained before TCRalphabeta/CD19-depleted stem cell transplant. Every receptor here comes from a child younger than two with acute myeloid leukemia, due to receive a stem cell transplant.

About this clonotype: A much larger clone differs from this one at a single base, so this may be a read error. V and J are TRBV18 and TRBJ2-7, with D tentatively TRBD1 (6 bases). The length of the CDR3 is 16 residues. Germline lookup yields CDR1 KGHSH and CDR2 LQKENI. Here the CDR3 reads CDSSPLLQGLNYEQYF. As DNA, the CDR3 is TGTGACAGCTCACCACTCCTACAGGGCCTTAACTACGAGCAGTACTTC. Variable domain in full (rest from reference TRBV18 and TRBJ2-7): NAGVMQNPRHLVRRRGQEARLRCSPMKGHSHVYWYRQLPEEGLKFMVYLQKENIIDESGMPKERFSAEFPKEGPSILRIQQVVRGDSAAYFCDSSPLLQGLNYEQYFGPGTRLTVT.

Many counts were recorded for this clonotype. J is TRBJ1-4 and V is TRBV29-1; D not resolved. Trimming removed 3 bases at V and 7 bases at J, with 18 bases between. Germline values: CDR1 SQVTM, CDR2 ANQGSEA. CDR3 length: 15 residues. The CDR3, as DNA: TGCAGCGTTGAGGGCTCCCCGACCGACGGTGAAAAACTGTTTTTT. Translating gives CSVEGSPTDGEKLFF.